The source of this T cell receptor (beta chain) is a study of metastatic and nonmetastatic thyroid tumors. Study information: Patients with malignant and benign thyroid disease provided blood and tumor or nodule tissue, whose repertoires were compared. Study-level points and caveats: Benign nodules reportedly had significantly lower TCR beta diversity than malignant thyroid tumors in blood and tumor.

Authors' processing steps: The study's classifier, a distant-metastasis tool for papillary thyroid cancer, was built using CDR3 differences across clinicopathological groups. Via MiXCR, TCRdb re-called the PCR reads. What appears here as the V and J calls and clone size reflects TCRdb's work, not the paper's. The sample records about 37,000 clones, roughly 12% being singletons. No patient had received any treatment before thyroid surgery. Deletions cut 3 bases from V and 8 bases from J, with 13 bases between. This CDR3 region has 13 residues. Germline V gene sequence: CDR1 MNHEY, CDR2 SMNVEV (reference sequence). Sample share makes this clone medium-sized (0.01 to 0.1%). The antigen remains undetermined.

The chain combines TRBV27 with TRBJ1-2; D is perhaps TRBD1 (5 bases). The TCR sequence derives from a female donor with papillary thyroid cancer or a benign thyroid nodule (not recorded which). Some clones in this sample may be carry-over from other donors' samples. Sequences were obtained from blood. In nucleotides, the CDR3 is TGTGCCAGCAGTTTTGACGGGGGTGGCGGCTACACCTTC. Translated: CASSFDGGGGYTF.